What follows is one T cell receptor beta chain and its context. Its antigen is not identified. These data come from a study of cytotoxic CD8 clonotypes in ibrutinib-treated CLL. Study summary: For this cohort, patients were about a dozen relapsed/refractory and around 16 treatment-naive, while about 17 were IGHV unmutated. Each sample contained, on average, about 250,000 productive templates and nearly 95,000 productive rearrangements.

The authors obtained roughly 2 micrograms of genomic DNA from cryopreserved PBMCs for TCR beta libraries. V was pared by 8 bases and J by 3 bases, with 19 bases between. The CDR3 length is 15 residues. The germline CDR1 and CDR2 sequences are SNHLY and FYNNEI. Study results and caveats: Baseline-level clonality went beyond age-matched healthy donors and moved in step with circulating CD8+ T-cell counts.

Assay: immunoSEQ multiplex PCR; the TCRdb copy retains only in-frame clones and omits some. Of 65,000 to 95,000 clones listed, 85% to 90% were seen once; the top ten hold around 5%. The sample consisted of PBMCs, taken before ibrutinib treatment. The rearrangement links TRBV2 to TRBJ1-1; TRBD1 is a possible D gene (5 bases). The sequence came from a human donor with chronic lymphocytic leukemia. The CDR3 DNA reads as TGTGCCAGCTGGTTGGGAATCCGGGGGGACACTGAAGCTTTCTTT. It codes for CASWLGIRGDTEAFF. Full variable domain (rest looked up from reference TRBV2 and TRBJ1-1): EPEVTQTPSHQVTQMGQEVILRCVPISNHLYFYWYRQILGQKVEFLVSFYNNEISEKSEIFDDQFSVERPDGSNFTLKIRSTKLEDSAMYFCASWLGIRGDTEAFFGQGTRLTVV.